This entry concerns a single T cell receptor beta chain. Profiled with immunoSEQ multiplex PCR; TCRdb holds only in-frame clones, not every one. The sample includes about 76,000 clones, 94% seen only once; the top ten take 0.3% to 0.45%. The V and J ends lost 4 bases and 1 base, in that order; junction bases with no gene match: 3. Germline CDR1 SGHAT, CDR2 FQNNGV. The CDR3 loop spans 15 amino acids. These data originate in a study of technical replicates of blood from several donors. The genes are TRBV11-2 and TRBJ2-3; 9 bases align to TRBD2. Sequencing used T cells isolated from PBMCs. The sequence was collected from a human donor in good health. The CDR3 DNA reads TGTGCCAGCAGCTCAAGGACTAGCGGCACAGATACGCAGTATTTT. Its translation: CASSSRTSGTDTQYF.